This TCR beta chain was retrieved from a study of tumor-infiltrating lymphocytes in oesophageal squamous cell carcinoma. TCRdb called the PCR reads again in MiXCR, with one record for every CDR3 protein. The sample shows 9,500 to 13,000 distinct CDR3 sequences, about three fifths of them seen only once. Per the germline V gene, CDR1 is MNHNS and CDR2 is SASEGT. The CDR3 is made up of 13 amino acids, end residues included. Turning to this clonotype: The missing conserved phenylalanine or tryptophan at the end of this CDR3 makes a read error likely. The DNA is omitted, as the CDR3 cannot be located on it reliably, and the CDR3 follows TCRdb's listing.

The genes are TRBV6-1 and TRBJ2-7. The receptor was isolated from a male donor with esophageal squamous cell carcinoma. The specimen was esophageal tumor tissue. CDR3 in amino acids: CAVAEHYGYTFGS.